The present entry profiles one T cell receptor beta chain with its context. Its cognate antigen is unknown. The study ran its PCR with 60 Vbeta and 13 Jbeta primers. Sequencing was performed with immunoSEQ multiplex PCR; in TCRdb, only in-frame clones are kept and a portion is missing. The table records around 130,000 clones, about 80% of them present only once. The source of the sample is a study of cytomegalovirus exposure and HLA in healthy donors. Study-wide results and caveats: In a later analysis, specific HLA alleles were associated with under 20,000 TCR beta sequences at a 0.05 false discovery rate. The study labeled 170 or so TCR beta chains cytomegalovirus-associated. For presence/absence analyses, sequencing depth was assumed to be roughly uniform across donors. HLA-A and HLA-B allele assignments for most subjects were reportedly predicted accurately using TCR beta sequences.

The germline CDR1 and CDR2 sequences are MNHEY and SVGAGI. The CDR3 covers 14 residues. V lost 5 bases to trimming and J lost 0 bases, with 11 bases between them. The sample consisted of PBMCs. The TCR originated in a man aged 25 to 45 in good health and CMV-seronegative. J is TRBJ2-7 and V is TRBV6-5; D perhaps matches TRBD1 (6 bases). Here the CDR3 DNA reads TGTGCCAGCAGTCCCGGACAGAACTCCTACGAGCAGTACTTC. Protein sequence: CASSPGQNSYEQYF.